The clone carrying this T cell receptor beta chain was recorded a few times. The source of the sample is a study of identical twins. The CDR3 length is 17 residues. Trimming cost V 0 bases and J 0 bases, with 14 bases left between them. CDR1 SGHRS and CDR2 YFSETQ come from the germline V gene. TCRdb passed the 5' RACE reads through MiXCR, listing each CDR3 protein once. The table has hundreds of thousands of distinct CDR3 sequences, 18% seen once. These records were also assigned to another study, of T cells expressing NK-cell markers.

The chain employs TRBV5-1 and TRBJ2-3, with D hard to call. This TCR came from a woman between 18 and 29 years old in good health. The source material was PBMCs. The CDR3 coding sequence is TGCGCCAGCAGCTTGGATTCCCCCAGGCTTAGCACAGATACGCAGTATTTT. Amino acid sequence: CASSLDSPRLSTDTQYF.